The next 24 T cell receptor beta chains were all read from a single sample in a study of T cell repertoires in cytomegalovirus infection. TCRdb passed the reads through MiXCR, listing each CDR3 protein once. The sample lists hundreds of thousands of distinct CDR3 sequences; less than 25% were seen once. Sequencing was done on a sample of CD8+ T cells from PBMCs. The origin of the receptors is a human donor in good health (CMV status not recorded). Some clones in this sample may be carry-over from other donors' samples.

There are a few counts of this clonotype. The genes are TRBV19 and TRBJ2-7; D might be TRBD2 (5 bases). V lost 3 bases and J lost 2, with 8 bases in between. The germline gives CDR1 LNHDA, CDR2 SQIVND (reference sequence). The CDR3 runs 13 residues. The CDR3 region has the DNA TGTGCCAGTAGTATCCGGGGTACCTACGAGCAGTACTTC. The encoded protein is CASSIRGTYEQYF.

This clonotype has just a few counts. The rearrangement uses TRBV2 and TRBJ2-7; possibly TRBD2 for D (5 bases). Trimming removed 6 bases from V and 3 bases from J, with 15 bases in between. Germline V gene lookup returns CDR1 SNHLY and CDR2 FYNNEI. This CDR3 has 14 amino acids. DNA for the CDR3: TGTGCCAGCAGGGACTTGTCTGACCGCTACGAGCAGTACTTC. Protein sequence: CASRDLSDRYEQYF.

The rearrangement uses TRBV29-1 and TRBJ2-1; the match to TRBD1 covers 8 bases. CDR1 is SQVTM, CDR2 ANQGSEA, per germline. With 3 bases clipped from V and 7 bases from J, the junction kept 11 bases outside the gene matches. The CDR3 has 15 amino acids. The CDR3 sequence: CSVEGDRGRRNEQFF. CDR3 bases: TGCAGCGTTGAGGGAGACAGGGGAAGACGTAATGAGCAGTTCTTC.

The chain has TRBV28 and TRBJ2-3, with D tentatively TRBD1 (5 bases). V lost 5 bases and J lost 2, with 11 bases in between. Germline CDR1 reads MDHEN; CDR2 reads SYDVKM. This CDR3 comprises 14 residues. This CDR3 reads CASSARTYTDTQYF. CDR3 in DNA: TGTGCCAGCAGTGCCAGGACATACACAGATACGCAGTATTTT.

The chain has TRBV7-9 and TRBJ1-6; perhaps TRBD1 as D (5 bases). This CDR3 contains 14 residues. Germline CDR1 reads SEHNR; CDR2 reads FQNEAQ (reference sequence). V was trimmed by 2 bases and J by 7 bases, leaving 9 bases between them. The DNA for the CDR3 is TGTGCCAGCAGCTTACCAGGGACCAATTCACCCCTCCACTTT. Translating gives CASSLPGTNSPLHF.

Remarks on this clonotype: A much larger clonotype is one base distant, so this may be a read error. No conserved phenylalanine or tryptophan is present at the end of the CDR3, so a read error is the likely explanation. The chain is built from TRBV19 and TRBJ2-7; TRBD1 matches 9 bases. Germline CDR1 and CDR2: LNHDA and SQIVND (reference sequence). V shed 6 bases, J shed 2 bases, and the junction held 5 bases outside the gene matches. The CDR3 length is 14 residues. CDR3 in amino acids: CASSPGTGTYEQYS. The CDR3 DNA reads as TGTGCCAGTAGCCCCGGGACAGGGACCTACGAGCAGTACTCC.

The rearrangement links TRBV6-1 to TRBJ2-5; 13 nucleotides line up with TRBD2. Losses at the gene ends were 5 bases for V and 3 bases for J; bases not matched to a gene: 6. The germline CDR1 and CDR2 sequences are MNHNS and SASEGT. The CDR3 consists of 16 residues. As DNA, the CDR3 is TGTGCCAGCAGTACACTAGCGGGGGGGCTTGAAGAGACCCAGTACTTC. Its translation: CASSTLAGGLEETQYF.

J is TRBJ1-2 and V is TRBV4-1; D not resolved. Germline assignment: CDR1 MGHRA and CDR2 YSYEKL. The ends were cut back, 1 base at V and 0 bases at J, with 18 bases in the middle. The CDR3 is 18 residues long. This CDR3 reads CASSQGTPAEVANYGYTF. Written as DNA, the CDR3 is TGCGCCAGCAGCCAAGGCACCCCCGCTGAGGTAGCTAACTATGGCTACACCTTC.

The chain combines TRBV9 with TRBJ1-1; no clear D. Germline V gene lookup returns CDR1 SGDLS and CDR2 YYNGEE. V was clipped by 4 bases and J by 4 bases, with 14 bases between them. This CDR3 is built from 14 residues. In DNA form, the CDR3 reads TGTGCCAGCAGCCAATTAAGTCAGAGCACTGAAGCTTTCTTT. This translates into CASSQLSQSTEAFF.

This clonotype came up a few times. The V and J genes are TRBV9 and TRBJ2-5; TRBD2 aligns across 9 bases. Germline loops: CDR1 SGDLS, CDR2 YYNGEE. The V gene end was trimmed by 0 bases and the J gene end by 6 bases; junction bases not matched to a gene: 18. The CDR3 covers 19 residues. CDR3 nucleotide sequence: TGTGCCAGCAGCGTAGCCCCTAGCGGGGTTCAGTACCAAGAACAGACCCAGTACTTC. Translation: CASSVAPSGVQYQEQTQYF. Looking up the rest from reference TRBV9 and TRBJ2-5 gives the full variable domain: DSGVTQTPKHLITATGQRVTLRCSPRSGDLSVYWYQQSLDQGLQFLIQYYNGEERAKGNILERFSAQQFPDLHSELNLSSLELGDSALYFCASSVAPSGVQYQEQTQYFGPGTRLLVL.

This clonotype showed up just once. The gene calls are TRBV25-1 and TRBJ2-5; D may be TRBD1 (6 bases). The CDR3 runs 14 residues. Trimming pared 6 bases from V and 2 bases from J, leaving 13 bases between. Germline CDR1 MGHDK, CDR2 SYGVNS. The CDR3 sequence: CASRTQGLQETQYF. The CDR3 region has the DNA TGTGCCAGCAGGACACAGGGCCTACAAGAGACCCAGTACTTC.

This clonotype was seen a few times. The chain is built from TRBV7-9 and TRBJ2-2; D not certain. The V gene lost 5 bases and the J gene lost 0 bases, with 10 bases spanning the gap. This CDR3 is 15 amino acids long. CDR1 is SEHNR, CDR2 FQNEAQ, per germline (reference sequence). Here the CDR3 reads CASSPHTANTGELFF. DNA of the CDR3: TGTGCCAGCAGCCCACACACGGCGAACACCGGGGAGCTGTTTTTT.

This clonotype was recorded at least ten times. This rearrangement joins TRBV7-3 to TRBJ2-1; the D gene is possibly TRBD1 (6 bases). CDR3 length: 19 residues. CDR1 is SGHTA and CDR2 is FQGTGA in the germline V gene. The V end lost 2 bases, the J end lost 0 bases, and 20 bases lay between the germline ends. Written as DNA, the CDR3 is TGTGCCAGCAGCTTATCCCCCGGACAGCATGATAGCTCCTACAATGAGCAGTTCTTC. It yields the protein CASSLSPGQHDSSYNEQFF.

This clonotype has a count of ten or more. This chain uses TRBV12-3 or TRBV12-4 with TRBJ1-2; 8 bases agree with TRBD1. The length of the CDR3 is 16 residues. V trimming: 2 bases; J trimming: 3 bases; junction bases outside the gene matches: 8. The CDR3 region has the DNA TGTGCCAGCAGTTTATCGGCAGGGACAGGAGACTATGGCTACACCTTC. Its protein is CASSLSAGTGDYGYTF.

In its sample, this clonotype was seen a few times. The chain uses TRBV5-8 and TRBJ2-1; possibly TRBD1 for D (6 bases). V shed 0 bases and J shed 4 bases, with 11 bases lying between them. The CDR3 is 15 residues long. The germline V gene has CDR1 SGHTS and CDR2 YDEGEE. CDR3 DNA: TGTGCCAGCAGCTTGGGACAGGATACATACAATGAGCAGTTCTTC. This codes for CASSLGQDTYNEQFF.

This clonotype was picked up a small number of times. V usage is TRBV9 and J usage is TRBJ2-2, with 11 bases lining up with TRBD2. The CDR3 length is 18 residues. CDR1 is SGDLS, CDR2 YYNGEE, per germline. V lost 0 bases, J lost 2 bases, and 6 bases stayed unmatched. The CDR3 spells CASSVVAGGLGNTGELFF. The CDR3 DNA reads as TGTGCCAGCAGCGTAGTAGCGGGGGGGTTAGGCAACACCGGGGAGCTGTTTTTT.

This clonotype showed up many times. This chain connects TRBV6-2 or TRBV6-3 to TRBJ2-1, with a tentative D call TRBD1 (6 bases). The CDR3 runs to 17 residues. Trimming removed 0 bases from V and 4 bases from J, with 16 bases in between. CDR1 and CDR2 from the germline V gene are MNHEY and SVGEGT. The CDR3 region has the DNA TGTGCCAGCAGTTACTCGAAGACCGGGACACCGTACAATGAGCAGTTCTTC. Residues: CASSYSKTGTPYNEQFF.

As concerns this clonotype: A much more abundant neighbour one base away suggests this may be a read error. The chain is built from TRBV7-2 and TRBJ2-5; maybe TRBD1 (6 bases). Per the germline V gene, CDR1 is SGHTA and CDR2 is FQGNSA. The CDR3 runs to 14 residues. CDR3 bases: TGTGCCAACAGCTTCCCAGGGGATGGAGAGACCCAGTACTTC. Amino acid sequence: CANSFPGDGETQYF. Looking up the rest from reference TRBV7-2 and TRBJ2-5 gives the full variable domain: GAGVSQSPSNKVTEKGKDVELRCDPISGHTALYWYRQSLGQGLEFLIYFQGNSAPDKSGLPSDRFSAERTGGSVSTLTIQRTQQEDSAVYLCANSFPGDGETQYFGPGTRLLVL.

V and J are TRBV25-1 and TRBJ1-2; no reliable D call. The CDR3 runs 12 residues. Germline lookup yields CDR1 MGHDK and CDR2 SYGVNS. The V end was cut by 1 base, the J end by 8 bases, with 8 bases between. The CDR3 sequence: CASSESADGYTF. DNA for the CDR3: TGTGCCAGCAGTGAATCGGCAGACGGCTACACCTTC.

This clonotype was counted at least ten times. J is TRBJ2-1 and V is TRBV7-9; the match to TRBD2 covers 12 bases. The CDR3 length is 14 residues. Per the germline V gene, CDR1 is SEHNR and CDR2 is FQNEAQ (reference sequence). Unmatched junction bases numbered 4, after V lost 5 bases and J lost 8 bases. For the CDR3, the DNA is TGTGCCAGCAGCCGGACTAGCGGGGTAGATGAGCAGTTCTTC. This codes for CASSRTSGVDEQFF. Supplemented by reference TRBV7-9 and TRBJ2-1, the full variable domain reads DTGVSQNPRHKITKRGQNVTFRCDPISEHNRLYWYRQTLGQGPEFLTYFQNEAQLEKSRLLSDRFSAERPKGSFSTLEIQRTEQGDSAMYLCASSRTSGVDEQFFGPGTRLTVL.

This clonotype came up a few times. The chain has TRBV4-1 and TRBJ2-1, with D possibly called TRBD1 or TRBD2 (5 bases each). This CDR3 has 16 residues. V lost 0 bases, J lost 9 bases, and 18 bases lay in between. Germline lookup yields CDR1 MGHRA and CDR2 YSYEKL. This chain's CDR3 is CASSQEPPGREAEQFF. CDR3 nucleotides: TGCGCCAGCAGCCAAGAACCCCCGGGACGTGAGGCTGAGCAGTTCTTC.

In its sample, this clonotype was seen many times. The chain is built from TRBV7-6 and TRBJ2-1; D is undetermined. CDR1 is SGHVS, CDR2 FNYEAQ, per germline. The V gene lost 5 bases and the J gene lost 9 bases, with 11 bases spanning the gap. The CDR3 is 12 residues long. CDR3 bases: TGTGCCAGCAGCACCCCATCCGTTGAGCAGTTCTTC. Protein product: CASSTPSVEQFF.

The chain joins TRBV5-6 to TRBJ2-7; 10 nucleotides align to TRBD1. The CDR3 is 15 amino acids. The germline CDR1 and CDR2 sequences are SGHDT and YYEEEE. In DNA form, the CDR3 reads TGTGTCAGCAGCCTCCGGGACAGGGGACCCTACGAGCAGTACGTC. This translates into CVSSLRDRGPYEQYV.

The chain joins TRBV6-5 to TRBJ2-2; D may match TRBD1 or TRBD2 (6 bases each). Trimming shortened V by 4 bases and J by 4 bases, and 13 bases separated the two germline ends. CDR1 MNHEY and CDR2 SVGAGI come from the germline V gene. The CDR3 has 15 amino acids. The CDR3: CASSFGGQLTGELFF. The CDR3 nucleotides are TGTGCCAGCAGTTTCGGGGGACAACTCACCGGGGAGCTGTTTTTT.